This TCR beta chain was captured by sequencing in a study of cytomegalovirus exposure and HLA in healthy donors. Trimming pared 7 bases from V and 0 bases from J, leaving 14 bases between. CDR3 size: 15 residues. CDR1 and CDR2 from the germline V gene are SGHRS and YFSETQ. Profiled with immunoSEQ multiplex PCR; TCRdb holds only in-frame clones, not every one. This table holds 100,000 to 150,000 clones, approximately 88% found once. The rearrangement joins TRBV5-1 to TRBJ2-1; tentatively, D is TRBD1 (5 bases). Material for sequencing was PBMCs. This TCR derives from a young woman in good health and CMV-seronegative. The DNA for the CDR3 is TGCGCCAGCGTACCTTCAAGGGGCTCCTACAATGAGCAGTTCTTC. It codes for CASVPSRGSYNEQFF.